This T cell receptor beta chain derives from a study of shared clonotypes between healthy human individuals. Study-level information: Three plates each covered CD4 naive and memory; CD8 naive two, CD8 memory one. Findings of the study overall: Among non-shared clonotypes, generation probabilities were lower than among those shared by all four donors.

Sequencing was performed with immunoSEQ multiplex PCR; in TCRdb, only in-frame clones are kept and a portion is missing. The sample has under 2,500,000 clones, nearly 97% seen once. As concerns this clone: The target antigen is unknown.

The donors were adults (healthy and HIV-negative) with no recent acute infections or vaccinations. Donors were Caucasian adults residing in Nashville, Tennessee, USA. This TCR derives from a man aged 18 to 30 in good health. Source material: naive CD4+ T cells sorted from blood. Subset meaning: CD45RA+ positively selected.

The CDR3 bases are TGTGCCAGCAGCTTATCGACCCTAGGACTAGTCGAGACCCAGTACTTC. Translation: CASSLSTLGLVETQYF. The chain links TRBV11-2 to TRBJ2-5, with TRBD2 matching 7 bases. This CDR3 is built from 16 residues. CDR1 is SGHAT, CDR2 FQNNGV, per germline. Trimming took 2 bases from V and 5 from J; bases not matched to a gene: 11.